This T cell receptor (beta chain) was observed in a study of T cells expressing NK-cell markers. In the study overall: HCMV seropositivity characterized seven of the eight sequenced donors, and seronegativity one.

Notes on the study in general: Leadership of the CD3+CD56-NKG2C+ fraction also belonged to these clonotypes in several donors. The study left the HCMV specificity of expanded NKG2C+ T cell clones unresolved.

Remarks on this clonotype: What it binds is not known.

5'RACE template switching built TCR beta cDNA with unique molecular identifiers. TCRdb reprocessed the 5' RACE reads, with one entry per CDR3 protein and no DNA. The sample data list 350,000 to 400,000 distinct CDR3 sequences. Germline CDR1 reads SQVTM; CDR2 reads ANQGSEA. The CDR3 length is 13 residues. This clonotype was sampled from a woman aged 45-60 years in good health. V gene TRBV29-1 combines with J gene TRBJ2-5; TCRdb's assignment of TRBD1 cannot be checked, as there is no DNA. Sequencing was done on a sample of blood T cells: a sorted CD56 or NKG2C T cell subset, CD4+ or CD8+ T cells, or bulk PBMC T cells (not recorded which). CDR3 protein: CSADRAGVETQYF.